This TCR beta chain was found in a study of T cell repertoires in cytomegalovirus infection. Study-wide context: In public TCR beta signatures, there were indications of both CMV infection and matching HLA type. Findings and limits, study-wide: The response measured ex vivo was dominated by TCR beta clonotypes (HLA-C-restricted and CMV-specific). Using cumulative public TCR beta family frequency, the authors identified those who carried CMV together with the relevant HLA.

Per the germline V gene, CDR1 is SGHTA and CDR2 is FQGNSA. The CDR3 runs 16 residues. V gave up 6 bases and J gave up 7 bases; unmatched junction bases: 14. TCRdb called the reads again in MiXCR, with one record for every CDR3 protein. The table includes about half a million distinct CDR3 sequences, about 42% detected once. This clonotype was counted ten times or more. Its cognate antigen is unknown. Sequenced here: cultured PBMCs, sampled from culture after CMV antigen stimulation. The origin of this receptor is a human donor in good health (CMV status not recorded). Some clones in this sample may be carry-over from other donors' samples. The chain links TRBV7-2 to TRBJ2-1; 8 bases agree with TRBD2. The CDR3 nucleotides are TGTGCCAGCAGGGGTAGCGGGGCACCCCTGGGAAATGAGCAGTTCTTC. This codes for CASRGSGAPLGNEQFF. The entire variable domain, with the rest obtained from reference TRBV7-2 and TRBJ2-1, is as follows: GAGVSQSPSNKVTEKGKDVELRCDPISGHTALYWYRQSLGQGLEFLIYFQGNSAPDKSGLPSDRFSAERTGGSVSTLTIQRTQQEDSAVYLCASRGSGAPLGNEQFFGPGTRLTVL.